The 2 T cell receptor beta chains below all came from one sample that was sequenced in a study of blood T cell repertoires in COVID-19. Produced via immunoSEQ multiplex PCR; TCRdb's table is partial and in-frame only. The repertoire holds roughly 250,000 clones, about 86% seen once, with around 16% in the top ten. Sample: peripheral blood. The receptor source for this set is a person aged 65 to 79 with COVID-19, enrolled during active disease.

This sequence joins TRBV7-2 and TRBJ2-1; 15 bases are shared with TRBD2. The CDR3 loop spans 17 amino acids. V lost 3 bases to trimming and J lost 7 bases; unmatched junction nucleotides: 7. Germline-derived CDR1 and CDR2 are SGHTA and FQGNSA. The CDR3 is CASSLGLAGGRVNEQFF. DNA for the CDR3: TGTGCCAGCAGCTTGGGACTAGCGGGGGGAAGGGTGAATGAGCAGTTCTTC.

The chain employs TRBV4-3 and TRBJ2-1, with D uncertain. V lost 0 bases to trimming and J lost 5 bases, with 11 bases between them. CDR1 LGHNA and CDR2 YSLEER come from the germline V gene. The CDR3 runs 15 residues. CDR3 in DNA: TGCGCCAGCAGCCAAGATTGGGCAGCAAACAATGAGCAGTTCTTC. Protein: CASSQDWAANNEQFF.